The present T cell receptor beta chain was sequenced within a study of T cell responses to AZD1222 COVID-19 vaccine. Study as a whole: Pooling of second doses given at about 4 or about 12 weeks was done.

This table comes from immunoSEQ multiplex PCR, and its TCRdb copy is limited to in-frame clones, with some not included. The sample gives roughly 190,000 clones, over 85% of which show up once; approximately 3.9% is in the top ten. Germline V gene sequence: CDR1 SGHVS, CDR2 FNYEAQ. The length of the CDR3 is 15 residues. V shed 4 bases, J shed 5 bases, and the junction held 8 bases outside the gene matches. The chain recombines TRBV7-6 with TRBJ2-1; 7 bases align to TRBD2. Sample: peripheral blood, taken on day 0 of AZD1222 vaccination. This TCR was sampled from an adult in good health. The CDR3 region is CASSSHLADNNEQFF. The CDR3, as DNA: TGTGCCAGCAGCTCGCATCTAGCGGACAACAATGAGCAGTTCTTC.